This T cell receptor (beta chain) is drawn from a study of technical replicates of blood from four donors. The method was immunoSEQ multiplex PCR; TCRdb's version includes in-frame clones alone and lacks a portion of them. The table includes around 76,000 clones, 95% to 98% detected once. Looked up from germline, CDR1 is SQVTM and CDR2 is ANQGSEA. The CDR3 extends over 14 amino acids. The specimen was T cells isolated from PBMCs. This chain links TRBV29-1 with TRBJ2-5; 11 positions match TRBD2. The end of the DNA fits TRBJ2-7 better, so the J call may be wrong. The sequence came from a human donor in good health. The CDR3 reads CSVKGLADSYEQYF. The CDR3 nucleotides read TGCAGCGTGAAGGGACTAGCGGATTCCTACGAGCAGTACTTC.